A selection of T cell receptor beta chains follows, all from one sample in a study of early T cells in non-severe SARS-CoV-2 infection. TCRdb reprocessed the 5' RACE reads via MiXCR and lists one record per CDR3 protein. The repertoire has tens of thousands of distinct CDR3 sequences, approximately 5.3% of them found once; the top ten carry 25% to 30%. Material for sequencing was whole blood. The receptors here all came from an adult who was a healthcare worker with PCR-confirmed SARS-CoV-2 infection or an uninfected control (not recorded which). Each CDR3 is given with its conserved first and last residue. Each record gives: V gene, D gene, J gene, clone size, CDR3 DNA, CDR3 protein. D genes are given only for firm matches. Some rows have no size entry. The others give once, few or many, or a class for an expanded clone.

V: TRBV4-1; D: NA; J: TRBJ2-3; size: many; DNA: TGCGCCAGCAGCCAAGGTTCAACTAGCACAGATACGCAGTATTTT; CDR3: CASSQGSTSTDTQYF
V: TRBV5-4; D: TRBD2; J: TRBJ2-1; size: many; DNA: TGTGCCAGCAGCTTGGAGAGACTAGCGGGGGACTCCTACAATGAGCAGTTCTTC; CDR3: CASSLERLAGDSYNEQFF
V: TRBV11-2; D: TRBD1; J: TRBJ2-1; size: many; DNA: TGTGCCAGCAGCTTAGACAGGACAGGGGAGCAGTTCTTC; CDR3: CASSLDRTGEQFF
V: TRBV27; D: NA; J: TRBJ2-6; size: NA; DNA: TGTGCCAGCAGTTCCCCCGGAACCTCTGGGGCCAACGTCCTGACTTTC; CDR3: CASSSPGTSGANVLTF
V: TRBV20-1; D: TRBD2; J: TRBJ2-5; size: many; DNA: TGCAGTGCCTTTCCTGGACTAGCGGGGACCCAAGAGACCCAGTACTTC; CDR3: CSAFPGLAGTQETQYF
V: TRBV6-5; D: NA; J: TRBJ2-2; size: many; DNA: TGTGCCAGCAGCCAACTGTTGGCTGGCGGGGAGCTGTTTTTT; CDR3: CASSQLLAGGELFF
V: TRBV19; D: NA; J: TRBJ2-7; size: few; DNA: TGTGCCAGTAGTCCTCAGGGGGGACTCTCCCACGAGCAGTACTTC; CDR3: CASSPQGGLSHEQYF
V: TRBV30; D: NA; J: TRBJ1-1; size: many; DNA: TGTGCCTGGACGAGACAGAGGAACACTGAAGCTTTCTTT; CDR3: CAWTRQRNTEAFF
V: TRBV7-7; D: TRBD2; J: TRBJ2-1; size: many; DNA: TGTGCTAGCAGCTTAGACGGTGGTAGCGGGAGCCATGAGCAGTTCTTC; CDR3: CASSLDGGSGSHEQFF
V: TRBV7-9; D: NA; J: TRBJ2-1; size: many; DNA: TGTGCCAGCAGCTCGAGCGGGTCGGTGGGGGATGAGCAGTTCTTC; CDR3: CASSSSGSVGDEQFF